The 25 T cell receptor beta chains below were found in one sample sequenced in a study of beta chain features in type 1 diabetes. Sequencing targeted expressed TCRB transcripts, as all isolated RNA had been reverse transcribed. Data came from immunoSEQ multiplex PCR; TCRdb stores just in-frame clones and leaves some out. The sample lists about 230,000 clones; 9.6% were seen once. The sequencing input was naive CD4+ T cells from blood. The source of these receptors is a woman aged 18-30 years in good health.

This chain links TRBV19 with TRBJ2-3, with 8 bases identical to TRBD2. This CDR3 comprises 16 residues. Germline CDR1 LNHDA, CDR2 SQIVND (reference sequence). V shed 6 bases and J 3 bases; nucleotides not matched to a gene: 11. The CDR3 coding sequence is TGTGCCAGTAGCCTCGTAAGCGGGAGAGGGACAGATACGCAGTATTTT. As protein: CASSLVSGRGTDTQYF.

The J gene is TRBJ2-3, the V gene TRBV27; tentative D call: TRBD2 (6 bases). V lost 3 bases and J 2 bases, leaving 18 bases between the germline ends. Germline V gives CDR1 MNHEY, CDR2 SMNVEV (reference sequence). The CDR3 totals 17 residues. The CDR3 region has the DNA TGTGCCAGCAGTTTCCTTAAGACTAGAGATTACACAGATACGCAGTATTTT. Translated: CASSFLKTRDYTDTQYF.

This clone was seen a few times. The chain joins TRBV2 to TRBJ1-2, with D possibly TRBD1 on 6 matching bases. The CDR3 has 15 residues. Per the germline V gene, CDR1 is SNHLY and CDR2 is FYNNEI. V was shortened by 0 bases and J by 8 bases, with 16 bases between the two germline ends. CDR3 DNA: TGTGCCAGCAGTGAAGCTCTACAGGGTCTCGGCGGCTACACCTTC. Translated: CASSEALQGLGGYTF.

A few counts support this clone. The V call is TRBV10-3, the J call TRBJ1-1; 11 bases align to TRBD1. Germline loops: CDR1 ENHRY, CDR2 SYGVKD. V shed 6 bases, J shed 4 bases, and the junction held 4 bases outside the gene matches. The CDR3 runs to 14 residues. The CDR3 is CAIRPGTGGTEAFF. The CDR3 DNA reads as TGTGCCATCAGACCCGGGACAGGGGGCACTGAAGCTTTCTTT.

In its sample, this clone was seen a few times. This rearrangement joins TRBV6-5 to TRBJ2-1; 9 bases are a match to TRBD2. The germline V gene encodes CDR1 MNHEY and CDR2 SVGAGI. Unmatched junction bases numbered 9, after V lost 5 bases and J lost 7 bases. This CDR3 region has 15 residues. The CDR3 sequence: CASSHRTSVGNEQFF. CDR3 DNA: TGTGCCAGCAGTCACCGGACTAGCGTCGGGAATGAGCAGTTCTTC.

This clone has only a few counts. The V and J genes are TRBV7-3 and TRBJ1-5; D is undetermined. This CDR3 has 15 amino acids. V lost 5 bases and J 8 bases, leaving 19 bases between the germline ends. CDR1 SGHTA and CDR2 FQGTGA come from the germline V gene. CDR3 region: CASSPRGGSWEPQHF. In nucleotides, the CDR3 is TGTGCCAGCAGCCCCCGCGGAGGTTCGTGGGAGCCCCAGCATTTT. Drawing the rest from reference TRBV7-3 and TRBJ1-5, the complete variable domain is GAGVSQTPSNKVTEKGKYVELRCDPISGHTALYWYRQSLGQGPEFLIYFQGTGAADDSGLPNDRFFAVRPEGSVSTLKIQRTERGDSAVYLCASSPRGGSWEPQHFGDGTRLSIL.

Details on this clone: The limits of the CDR3 on the DNA are not certain, so only TCRdb's listed CDR3 is given. The chain is built from TRBV2 and TRBJ1-5; the listed D gene, TRBD1, was not tested against the DNA. The CDR3 extends over 11 residues, inclusive of both ends. Germline CDR1 SNHLY, CDR2 FYNNEI. The CDR3 here is CASSSSGQQHF.

V gene TRBV5-1 combines with J gene TRBJ1-1, with D unclear. Germline loops: CDR1 SGHRS, CDR2 YFSETQ. The length of the CDR3 is 17 residues. V lost 4 bases, J lost 0 bases, and 19 bases lay in between. The CDR3 region is CASSQDTGFVMNTEAFF. The CDR3 DNA is TGCGCCAGCAGCCAGGATACTGGGTTTGTAATGAACACTGAAGCTTTCTTT.

The rearrangement joins TRBV7-9 to TRBJ1-2; no clear D gene. CDR1 and CDR2 from the germline V gene are SEHNR and FQNEAQ (reference sequence). Between the trimmed V and J ends, which lost 6 bases and 4 bases, there was a span of 15 bases. The CDR3 is 14 amino acids. CDR3: CASSTEGGGYGYTF. The DNA for the CDR3 is TGTGCCAGCAGTACAGAGGGCGGCGGCTATGGCTACACCTTC.

This clone was seen more than once but under ten times. V and J are TRBV5-1 and TRBJ2-5, with D unclear. This CDR3 is 14 amino acids long. Per the germline V gene, CDR1 is SGHRS and CDR2 is YFSETQ. Trimming cost V 0 bases and J 2 bases, with 8 bases left between them. The CDR3 DNA is TGCGCCAGCAGCTTGGTGGCGGAACAAGAGACCCAGTACTTC. Translation: CASSLVAEQETQYF.

This rearrangement joins TRBV30 to TRBJ1-1; D remains unclear. Trimming removed 5 bases from V and 1 base from J, with 11 bases in between. Germline CDR1 reads GTSNPN; CDR2 reads SVGIG (reference sequence). This CDR3 is built from 13 residues. CDR3 amino acids: CAWGRFRNTEAFF. For the CDR3, the DNA is TGTGCCTGGGGTCGTTTCAGGAACACTGAAGCTTTCTTT. Filled out from reference TRBV30 and TRBJ1-1, the complete variable domain reads SQTIHQWPATLVQPVGSPLSLECTVEGTSNPNLYWYRQAAGRGLQLLFYSVGIGQISSEVPQNLSASRPQDRQFILSSKKLLLSDSGFYLCAWGRFRNTEAFFGQGTRLTVV.

The chain couples TRBV12-5 to TRBJ2-2; D gene ambiguous. CDR1 LGHNT and CDR2 FRNRAP come from the germline V gene. The CDR3 has 13 amino acids. Trimming took off 2 bases at V and 4 bases at J, with 5 bases between the two ends. CDR3 residues: CASGLRVTGELFF. The CDR3 nucleotides read TGTGCTAGTGGTTTGCGGGTCACCGGGGAGCTGTTTTTT.

A few counts support this clone. This sequence joins TRBV7-2 and TRBJ2-7; TRBD2 matches 7 bases. In germline, CDR1 is SGHTA, CDR2 FQGNSA. The CDR3 contains 15 residues. Trimming removed 5 bases from V and 2 bases from J; junction bases left unmatched: 9. This chain's CDR3 is CASSPRLAATYEQYF. In DNA, the CDR3 is TGTGCCAGCAGCCCGAGGCTAGCGGCGACCTACGAGCAGTACTTC.

The chain combines TRBV4-1 with TRBJ2-3; D gene unclear. The germline V gene encodes CDR1 MGHRA and CDR2 YSYEKL. The CDR3 is 14 residues long. Trimming pared 2 bases from V and 8 bases from J, leaving 14 bases between. CDR3 sequence reads: CASSQPSFVSTQYF. In DNA form, the CDR3 reads TGCGCCAGCAGCCAACCCTCGTTCGTTAGTACGCAGTATTTT.

The chain combines TRBV5-1 with TRBJ1-1; possible D gene TRBD1, 5 bases. The CDR3 consists of 15 residues. V dropped 0 bases and J dropped 0 bases, with 9 bases sitting between them. Germline V gene lookup returns CDR1 SGHRS and CDR2 YFSETQ. CDR3 bases: TGCGCCAGCAGCTTGGATGTAGGGGTGAACACTGAAGCTTTCTTT. Its protein product is CASSLDVGVNTEAFF.

This chain joins TRBV9 and TRBJ2-7, with 11 bases lining up with TRBD1. The CDR3 is 15 residues long. J gave up 2 bases and V 0 bases, and 1 base lay outside the gene matches. Germline CDR1 and CDR2: SGDLS and YYNGEE. CDR3 protein: CASSVGTGGPYEQYF. The DNA for the CDR3 is TGTGCCAGCAGCGTAGGGACAGGGGGCCCCTACGAGCAGTACTTC.

The genes are TRBV14 and TRBJ1-1; 9 positions agree with TRBD1. CDR1 and CDR2 (germline): SGHDN, FVKESK. This CDR3 has 16 amino acids. V was pared by 4 bases and J by 6 bases, with 12 bases of the junction left unmatched. The CDR3, as DNA: TGTGCCAGCAGCCCCGGACAGGGGAGGGGATTACCTGAAGCTTTCTTT. Its protein is CASSPGQGRGLPEAFF.

This clone was seen only a few times. The chain joins TRBV7-9 to TRBJ1-1; D not resolved. The CDR3 sequence is 15 residues long. In germline, CDR1 is SEHNR, CDR2 FQNEAQ (reference sequence). V lost 0 bases to trimming and J lost 1 base, with 9 bases between them. CDR3 protein: CASSLARAANTEAFF. The CDR3 DNA is TGTGCCAGCAGCTTAGCGAGGGCGGCGAACACTGAAGCTTTCTTT.

This clone was counted only a few times. The V call is TRBV19, the J call TRBJ2-7, with 7 bases that match TRBD1. The CDR3 is 16 amino acids. CDR1 and CDR2 from the germline V gene are LNHDA and SQIVND (reference sequence). V was pared by 4 bases and J by 4 bases, with 13 bases of the junction left unmatched. This chain's CDR3 is CASSRQVTGQQYEQYF. The DNA of the CDR3 is TGTGCCAGTAGTAGGCAGGTCACGGGACAGCAATACGAGCAGTACTTC.

This clone has a handful of counts. The rearrangement joins TRBV5-1 to TRBJ1-3; D unclear. In germline, CDR1 is SGHRS, CDR2 YFSETQ. With 3 bases removed from V and 0 bases from J, the gap between germline ends came to 7 bases. This CDR3 region has 14 residues. CDR3 nucleotide sequence: TGCGCCAGCAGCTCTCCGGGCTCTGGAAACACCATATATTTT. This translates into CASSSPGSGNTIYF.

This clone showed up just a few times. The chain has TRBV7-2 and TRBJ1-1; no firm D call. The CDR3 has 15 residues. V gave up 1 base and J gave up 5 bases, with 14 bases separating them. The germline CDR1 and CDR2 sequences are SGHTA and FQGNSA. The CDR3 DNA reads as TGTGCCAGCAGCTTAGTAGGTCCGAGCGCTACTGAAGCTTTCTTT. Encoded protein: CASSLVGPSATEAFF.

The gene calls are TRBV19 and TRBJ1-3; D is possibly TRBD1 (5 bases). Trimming cost V 3 bases and J 0 bases, with 21 bases left between them. In germline, CDR1 is LNHDA, CDR2 SQIVND (reference sequence). The CDR3 is made up of 19 amino acids. CDR3: CASSMGLRGPGSSGNTIYF. The CDR3 nucleotides are TGTGCCAGTAGTATGGGACTTCGCGGCCCAGGGAGCTCTGGAAACACCATATATTTT.

This clone was observed at least ten times. The chain carries TRBV29-1 and TRBJ2-4; 7 nucleotides match TRBD2. CDR1 SQVTM and CDR2 ANQGSEA come from the germline V gene. This CDR3 region has 14 residues. V dropped 4 bases and J dropped 4; count of bases not matched to a gene: 7. The CDR3 nucleotides read TGCAGCGTTGGAAGGGAGGGGAGTAAAAACATTCAGTACTTC. Residues: CSVGREGSKNIQYF. The full variable domain, rest sourced from reference TRBV29-1 and TRBJ2-4, is SAVISQKPSRDICQRGTSLTIQCQVDSQVTMMFWYRQQPGQSLTLIATANQGSEATYESGFVIDKFPISRPNLTFSTLTVSNMSPEDSSIYLCSVGREGSKNIQYFGAGTRLSVL.

The table lists this clone with a few counts. The chain joins TRBV4-1 to TRBJ2-5; 10 bases align to TRBD1. V shed 0 bases and J 5 bases; nucleotides not matched to a gene: 9. The V gene's germline CDR1 is MGHRA and CDR2 YSYEKL. The CDR3 extends over 17 amino acids. CDR3 nucleotides: TGCGCCAGCAGCCAAGATAGACAGGGGGCGAATACCGAGACCCAGTACTTC. This encodes CASSQDRQGANTETQYF.

This rearrangement joins TRBV4-1 to TRBJ2-3; 12 bases agree with TRBD2. This CDR3 region has 18 residues. The trim removed 4 bases at V and 3 bases at J, leaving 11 bases unmatched. Germline values: CDR1 MGHRA, CDR2 YSYEKL. The CDR3 loop is CASSRRLAGGKYTDTQYF. The CDR3 DNA reads as TGCGCCAGCAGCCGTCGGCTAGCGGGGGGGAAGTATACAGATACGCAGTATTTT.